This TCR beta chain was obtained from a study of T cell responses to AZD1222 COVID-19 vaccine. Concerning this clone: The antigen is undetermined. A read error may account for a junction end that differs from germline.

Overall study results and limits: Baseline seropositivity occurred in only a handful of AZD1222 recipients. Most donors were white British, females outnumbered males, and clonal diversity was possibly underestimated.

Sequenced by immunoSEQ multiplex PCR; TCRdb stores in-frame clones only, minus some. The table records 90,000 to 110,000 clones, roughly 82% of them present only once. This clonotype was obtained from an adult in good health. The source was peripheral blood, collected on day 0 of AZD1222 vaccination.

This CDR3 reads CASSYSTSSRVHPF. CDR3 coding DNA: TGTGCCAGCAGTTACTCGACATCGTCCAGGGTCCACCCCTTC. The chain couples TRBV6-2 or TRBV6-3 to TRBJ1-2; D perhaps matches TRBD1 (5 bases). Germline V gives CDR1 MNHEY, CDR2 SVGEGT. CDR3 length: 14 amino acids.